This T cell receptor (beta chain) was found in a study of blood T cell repertoires in COVID-19. Profiling relied on immunoSEQ multiplex PCR, and the TCRdb table lists in-frame clones only, not all of them. Of around 220,000 clones listed, approximately 79% are singletons. The ends were cut back, 6 bases at V and 4 bases at J, with 16 bases in the middle. CDR3 length equals 16 residues. CDR1 LNHDA and CDR2 SQIVND come from the germline V gene (reference sequence). This receptor was identified in a woman aged 40 to 55 with active or convalescent COVID-19. The sample consisted of peripheral blood. J is TRBJ2-6 and V is TRBV19; maybe TRBD2 (5 bases). CDR3 region: CASSDRSGWGANVLTF. CDR3 bases: TGTGCCAGTAGCGATAGATCGGGGTGGGGGGCCAACGTCCTGACTTTC.